These 12 T cell receptor beta chains came from one sample sequenced in a study of blood T cells in healthy people across ages. Through a sample-barcoded 5' primer and a J-beta primer mix, a second PCR was run for roughly 6 to 11 cycles. TCRdb redid the calling of the 5' RACE reads with MiXCR, one entry per CDR3 protein. Here the sample spans fewer than 800,000 distinct CDR3 sequences, 20% to 30% being singletons. These data were also reused for a study on T cells of mothers and their children.

The sample consisted of blood. These receptors came from a boy aged 5-17 years in good health.

The chain employs TRBV29-1 and TRBJ2-5; D unclear. V lost 5 bases, J lost 2 bases, and 9 bases lay in between. The germline CDR1 and CDR2 sequences are SQVTM and ANQGSEA. The CDR3 spans 12 residues. DNA for the CDR3: TGCAGCGTTTGCCCGAATCAAGAGACCCAGTACTTC. Protein product: CSVCPNQETQYF.

This rearrangement joins TRBV3-1 to TRBJ1-1, with D perhaps matching TRBD1 (6 bases). This CDR3 has 14 amino acids. Germline values: CDR1 LGHDT, CDR2 YNNKEL (reference sequence). V gave up 2 bases and J gave up 6 bases, with 13 bases separating them. The CDR3 sequence is CASSQIVQGPEAFF. As DNA, the CDR3 is TGTGCCAGCAGCCAAATAGTACAGGGTCCTGAAGCTTTCTTT.

The V gene is TRBV29-1, the J gene TRBJ2-1; no definite D call. This CDR3 is 14 amino acids long. The V gene's germline CDR1 is SQVTM and CDR2 ANQGSEA. Trimming removed 4 bases from V and 0 bases from J, with 10 bases in between. As DNA, the CDR3 is TGCAGCGTTGGGGGTGCGAGCTCCTACAATGAGCAGTTCTTC. It yields the protein CSVGGASSYNEQFF.

A few counts support this clonotype. V gene TRBV28 combines with J gene TRBJ2-2; possible D gene TRBD2, 6 bases. The CDR3 sequence is 16 residues long. Trimming removed 5 bases at V and 3 bases at J, with 16 bases between. CDR1 MDHEN and CDR2 SYDVKM come from the germline V gene. The CDR3 DNA sequence: TGTGCCAGCAGTCCAATTCTTAGCGGATACACCGGGGAGCTGTTTTTT. Translated, it gives CASSPILSGYTGELFF.

The chain is built from TRBV19 and TRBJ2-1; 9 nucleotides agree with TRBD2. The CDR3 totals 14 residues. With 2 bases clipped from V and 10 bases from J, the junction kept 6 bases outside the gene matches. Per germline, CDR1 LNHDA and CDR2 SQIVND (reference sequence). CDR3 nucleotides: TGTGCCAGTAGTATATTCACTAGCGGGTTGGAGCAGTTCTTC. Its translation is CASSIFTSGLEQFF.

The sample holds many counts of this clonotype. Written as DNA, the CDR3 is TGTGCCAGCAGTCGTTCCCCCCCCGGGGAGACCCAGTACTTC. Its protein is CASSRSPPGETQYF. The V call is TRBV27, the J call TRBJ2-5; D unclear. CDR3 size: 14 residues. Trimming shortened V by 5 bases and J by 5 bases, and 15 bases separated the two germline ends. CDR1 is MNHEY and CDR2 is SMNVEV in the germline V gene (reference sequence).

This clonotype showed up many times. The chain recombines TRBV6-2 or TRBV6-3 with TRBJ2-5, with TRBD1 matching over 7 bases. Germline V gene sequence: CDR1 MNHEY, CDR2 SVGEGT. J lost 1 base, V lost 6 bases, and 5 bases had no gene match. This CDR3 region has 14 residues. The CDR3 nucleotides are TGTGCCAGCAGCTTACAGGGGTCCCAAGAGACCCAGTACTTC. It is translated as CASSLQGSQETQYF.

This clonotype was seen only a few times. The chain links TRBV20-1 to TRBJ2-1; 9 bases are a match to TRBD2. The ends lost 2 bases at V and 4 bases at J; junction bases unmatched: 9. Germline V gene lookup returns CDR1 DFQATT and CDR2 SNEGSKA (reference sequence). This CDR3 spans 16 amino acids. The CDR3 spells CSARSLAGINYNEQFF. DNA for the CDR3: TGCAGTGCTAGATCGCTAGCGGGAATTAATTACAATGAGCAGTTCTTC.

Of note for this clonotype: At one end the junction does not follow the germline gene, possibly because of a read error. The chain couples TRBV6-5 to TRBJ1-6; D gene ambiguous. CDR3 size: 17 residues. Germline V gene data show CDR1 as MNHEY and CDR2 as SVGAGI. The CDR3 reads CAGSFGRARAYNSPLHF. In DNA, the CDR3 is TGTGCCGGCAGTTTCGGACGGGCCCGGGCCTATAATTCACCCCTCCACTTT.

This clonotype was found a few times. This chain links TRBV4-2 with TRBJ2-5; TRBD2 aligns across 9 bases. The J call may be incorrect, as the DNA end agrees better with TRBJ2-7. Germline values: CDR1 LGHNA, CDR2 YNFKEQ. CDR3 length equals 15 residues. CDR3 sequence reads: CASSPRLADAYEQYF. The CDR3 nucleotides are TGTGCCAGCAGCCCCCGACTAGCGGACGCCTACGAGCAGTACTTC.

This clonotype appeared a few times. The chain uses TRBV7-3 and TRBJ2-7; D not certain. CDR3 size: 10 residues. The germline V and J ends were trimmed by 10 bases and 5 bases, with 9 bases remaining between them. In germline, CDR1 is SGHTA, CDR2 FQGTGA. For the CDR3, the DNA is TGTGCCACCTCCACCAACGAGCAGTACTTC. Its translation is CATSTNEQYF.

V is TRBV7-2 and J is TRBJ2-1; no clear D. From germline, CDR1 is SGHTA and CDR2 FQGNSA. CDR3 length: 16 amino acids. V gave up 2 bases and J gave up 0 bases, with 11 bases separating them. The CDR3, as DNA: TGTGCCAGCAGCTTATTTGCCAGTAGCTCCTACAATGAGCAGTTCTTC. This translates into CASSLFASSSYNEQFF.